Sequencing of this T cell receptor beta chain was carried out in a study of cytomegalovirus exposure and HLA in healthy donors. Overall study results and limits: Analysis was performed later, and it showed HLA-associated TCR beta chains to be more clonally expanded than equally common others.

The PCR contained 60 Vbeta and 13 Jbeta primers. Clones were read by immunoSEQ multiplex PCR, and TCRdb kept only the in-frame ones, dropping some. This sample has about 200,000 clones, with less than 85% found just once. Notes on this clone: What it binds is unknown.

This TCR was sampled from a girl aged 2 to 10 in good health and CMV-seronegative. The sample taken for sequencing was PBMCs.

The CDR3, as DNA: TGTGCCAGCACGTACAATGAAGCTTTCTTT. It encodes CASTYNEAFF. V and J are TRBV27 and TRBJ1-1; D remains unclear. CDR3 length: 10 residues. With 7 bases removed from V and 7 bases from J, the gap between germline ends came to 7 bases. The germline gives CDR1 MNHEY, CDR2 SMNVEV (reference sequence).